Sequencing of this T cell receptor beta chain was carried out in a study of cytomegalovirus exposure and HLA in healthy donors. Whole-study results and caveats: The authors listed 164 TCR beta chains as cytomegalovirus-associated. Being productive about 87% or about 30% of the time was typical of most TCR beta V segments in an earlier analysis.

The PCR ran on 60 Vbeta and 13 Jbeta primers. The assay was immunoSEQ multiplex PCR, and TCRdb's table has in-frame clones only and misses some. Here the sample spans 150,000 to 200,000 clones, 70% to 90% being singletons. Notes on this clone: Antigen unknown.

V lost 3 bases, J lost 7 bases, and 12 bases lay in between. This CDR3 is 13 amino acids long. Germline CDR1 and CDR2: PRHDT and FYEKMQ (reference sequence). The clonotype originates from a girl aged 5 to 17 in good health and CMV-seropositive. This chain links TRBV13 with TRBJ1-1, with a possible D match to TRBD1 (6 bases). The sample was PBMCs. CDR3 in amino acids: CASSFRQEYEAFF. In nucleotides, the CDR3 is TGTGCCAGCAGCTTTCGACAGGAGTATGAAGCTTTCTTT. Combining the CDR3 with reference TRBV13 and TRBJ1-1 gives the whole variable domain AAGVIQSPRHLIKEKRETATLKCYPIPRHDTVYWYQQGPGQDPQFLISFYEKMQSDKGSIPDRFSAQQFSDYHSELNMSSLELGDSALYFCASSFRQEYEAFFGQGTRLTVV.